Each of the 17 T cell receptor beta chains below was sequenced from the same sample in a study of cytomegalovirus exposure and HLA in healthy donors. Primers included in the PCR were 60 Vbeta and 13 Jbeta primers. Sequencing used immunoSEQ multiplex PCR; TCRdb keeps in-frame clones, though not all of them. In the table there are approximately 170,000 clones, around 78% of which are singletons. The sample taken for sequencing was PBMCs. The receptors come from a man in his forties in good health and CMV-seronegative.

The chain uses TRBV25-1 and TRBJ2-2, with 9 bases matching TRBD1. The CDR3 has 14 amino acids. Germline trimming cut 5 bases from V and 7 bases from J; bases unmatched to any gene: 5. Germline CDR1 and CDR2: MGHDK and SYGVNS. The CDR3, as DNA: TGTGCCAGCAGTCCGGGACAGGGCGACGGGGAGCTGTTTTTT. Amino acids: CASSPGQGDGELFF.

This chain uses TRBV2 with TRBJ2-2; 7 positions agree with TRBD1. The CDR3 length is 14 residues. Germline V gene lookup returns CDR1 SNHLY and CDR2 FYNNEI. Trimming at V came to 8 bases and at J to 2 bases, leaving 5 bases not matched to a gene. The CDR3 DNA follows: TGTGCCAGCGCCGGGACAGACAACACCGGGGAGCTGTTTTTT. Encoded protein: CASAGTDNTGELFF.

This chain connects TRBV7-9 to TRBJ2-5; D might be TRBD1 (5 bases). The J call may be mistaken, given a closer DNA end match to TRBJ2-7. Germline V gene lookup returns CDR1 SEHNR and CDR2 FQNEAQ (reference sequence). The CDR3 is 14 amino acids. Written as DNA, the CDR3 is TGTGCCAGCAACCTGTGGGGCAGAACCTACGAGCAGTACTTC. Protein: CASNLWGRTYEQYF.

The CDR3 coding sequence is TGTGCCAGCGAAGGAGCGAACACCGGGGAGCTGTTTTTT. Its protein is CASEGANTGELFF. This chain links TRBV9 with TRBJ2-2, with D unresolved. V lost 7 bases and J 0 bases, leaving 7 bases between the germline ends. This CDR3 has 13 amino acids. Germline V lookup: CDR1 SGDLS, CDR2 YYNGEE.

This clone was observed once. The chain has TRBV28 and TRBJ2-3; no definite D call. The CDR3 is made up of 13 amino acids. V was pared by 2 bases and J by 2 bases, with 5 bases between. The germline CDR1 and CDR2 sequences are MDHEN and SYDVKM. The CDR3 DNA is TGTGCCAGCAGTTTACCCGTCACAGATACGCAGTATTTT. Translated, it gives CASSLPVTDTQYF.

The V and J genes are TRBV2 and TRBJ1-2; 8 positions agree with TRBD1. CDR1 is SNHLY, CDR2 FYNNEI, per germline. The CDR3 spans 14 residues. With V trimmed by 3 bases and J by 6 bases, 6 bases remained unmatched. The CDR3 sequence: CASSETGDRNGYTF. CDR3 DNA sequence: TGTGCCAGCAGTGAGACAGGGGATCGGAATGGCTACACCTTC.

The gene calls are TRBV10-2 and TRBJ2-7; 10 bases match TRBD2. Germline V gene sequence: CDR1 WSHSY, CDR2 SAAADI. Trimming took 7 bases from V and 3 from J; bases not matched to a gene: 12. This CDR3 region has 16 residues. This CDR3 reads CASTDLSGRLGYEQYF. The DNA for the CDR3 is TGCGCCAGCACTGACCTTAGCGGGAGGCTAGGCTACGAGCAGTACTTC.

CDR3 sequence reads: CASSFPPVTGTYNEQFF. The CDR3 bases are TGTGCCAGCAGTTTCCCTCCGGTGACAGGGACCTACAATGAGCAGTTCTTC. The chain is built from TRBV28 and TRBJ2-1; TRBD1 matches at 7 bases. The ends lost 3 bases at V and 2 bases at J; junction bases unmatched: 10. CDR3 length: 17 residues. Germline CDR1 MDHEN, CDR2 SYDVKM.

J is TRBJ2-3 and V is TRBV5-1; D may be TRBD1 (6 bases). V was clipped by 5 bases and J by 4 bases, with 11 bases between them. The CDR3 sequence is 13 residues long. CDR1 and CDR2 (germline): SGHRS, YFSETQ. The DNA of the CDR3 is TGCGCCAGCAGGGGGGCGGCCCCAGATACGCAGTATTTT. This codes for CASRGAAPDTQYF.

The chain employs TRBV2 and TRBJ2-5, with D possibly TRBD1 on 5 matching bases. From germline, CDR1 is SNHLY and CDR2 FYNNEI. Trimming took off 9 bases at V and 0 bases at J, with 14 bases between the two ends. The CDR3 has 14 amino acids. The chain's CDR3 is CASYPSDNQETQYF. In DNA form, the CDR3 reads TGTGCCAGTTATCCTTCGGACAACCAAGAGACCCAGTACTTC.

V usage is TRBV19 and J usage is TRBJ1-5, with D perhaps TRBD1 (6 bases). The CDR3 has 14 amino acids. CDR1 is LNHDA, CDR2 SQIVND, per germline (reference sequence). Deletions cut 5 bases from V and 0 bases from J, with 8 bases between. The CDR3 DNA reads as TGTGCCAGTAGTTTGACAGGTAGCAATCAGCCCCAGCATTTT. Its translation is CASSLTGSNQPQHF.

The chain employs TRBV6-1 and TRBJ2-1, with 10 bases identical to TRBD2. CDR3 length: 15 residues. The V gene's germline CDR1 is MNHNS and CDR2 SASEGT. The J segment lost 5 bases and the V segment lost 3 bases, leaving 4 bases of the junction unmatched. The CDR3 sequence is CASSDWTSGHNEQFF. The CDR3, as DNA: TGTGCCAGCAGTGACTGGACTAGCGGACACAATGAGCAGTTCTTC.

The chain joins TRBV30 to TRBJ2-2; no definite D call. CDR1 and CDR2 (germline): GTSNPN, SVGIG (reference sequence). The CDR3 totals 14 residues. Trimming left V 0 bases short and J 8 bases short, with 13 bases between. CDR3 in DNA: TGTGCCTGGAGTGTTGACTCCCGGTTGGGGGAGCTGTTTTTT. Protein sequence: CAWSVDSRLGELFF.

V is TRBV6-5 and J is TRBJ2-2, with D unresolved. V was cut by 2 bases and J by 4 bases, with 2 bases left in between. The length of the CDR3 is 12 residues. Germline assignment: CDR1 MNHEY and CDR2 SVGAGI. This CDR3 reads CASSYLTGELFF. The CDR3 coding sequence is TGTGCCAGCAGTTACCTCACCGGGGAGCTGTTTTTT.

The chain employs TRBV6-1 and TRBJ1-2; no clear D. V lost 1 base and J 0 bases, leaving 9 bases between the germline ends. The CDR3 contains 15 residues. CDR1 and CDR2 from the germline V gene are MNHNS and SASEGT. CDR3 sequence (DNA): TGTGCCAGCAGTGAAGTTACCGGGACTAACTATGGCTACACCTTC. Its protein product is CASSEVTGTNYGYTF.

V is TRBV5-6 and J is TRBJ2-2; 14 bases map to TRBD2. Germline lookup yields CDR1 SGHDT and CDR2 YYEEEE. The CDR3 totals 18 residues. J was trimmed by 5 bases and V by 0 bases; bases with no gene match: 6. The CDR3 here is CASSLGLAGGPETGELFF. The CDR3 DNA reads as TGTGCCAGCAGCTTGGGACTAGCGGGAGGGCCAGAGACCGGGGAGCTGTTTTTT.

This chain joins TRBV27 and TRBJ2-4; 7 nucleotides agree with TRBD1. From germline, CDR1 is MNHEY and CDR2 SMNVEV (reference sequence). V lost 6 bases and J lost 8; bases outside the gene matches: 7. This CDR3 comprises 13 residues. The CDR3, as DNA: TGTGCCAGCAGAGTAGGGGGCGCGGACATTCAGTACTTC. Translated: CASRVGGADIQYF.